The rows below give T cell receptor beta chains drawn from one sample of a study of blood T cell repertoires in COVID-19. TCRdb keeps only in-frame clones here, not all; method: immunoSEQ multiplex PCR. The sample lists roughly 100,000 clones; roughly 80% were seen once. The specimen was peripheral blood. The receptor set was obtained from a woman in her 70s with acute or convalescent COVID-19. The CDR3 runs from the conserved cysteine through the conserved F or W. D genes are given only for firm matches. Some rows have no size entry. The others give once, few or many, or a class for an expanded clone.

v_gene: TRBV28
j_gene: TRBJ1-5
abundance: .
d_gene: TRBD1
CDR3aa: CASSFRQGRQPQHF
CDR3nt: TGTGCCAGCAGTTTTCGACAGGGTCGACAGCCCCAGCATTTT

v_gene: TRBV2
j_gene: TRBJ2-1
abundance: .
d_gene: TRBD2
CDR3aa: CASRPGLATYNEQFF
CDR3nt: TGTGCCAGCCGACCGGGACTAGCGACCTACAATGAGCAGTTCTTC

v_gene: TRBV5-1
j_gene: TRBJ1-1
abundance: .
d_gene: .
CDR3aa: CASSLGGEAFF
CDR3nt: TGCGCCAGCAGCTTGGGAGGTGAAGCTTTCTTT

v_gene: TRBV3-1/TRBV3-2
j_gene: TRBJ2-4
abundance: .
d_gene: TRBD1
CDR3aa: CASSQEWLGGLAKNIQYF
CDR3nt: TGTGCCAGCAGCCAAGAATGGCTAGGGGGCCTAGCCAAAAACATTCAGTACTTC

v_gene: TRBV19
j_gene: TRBJ2-1
abundance: .
d_gene: TRBD1
CDR3aa: CASSIGQGSYNEQFF
CDR3nt: TGTGCCAGTAGTATCGGACAGGGCTCCTACAATGAGCAGTTCTTC

v_gene: TRBV7-2
j_gene: TRBJ1-2
abundance: .
d_gene: TRBD1
CDR3aa: CASSPEGAPSNGYTF
CDR3nt: TGTGCCAGCAGCCCGGAGGGGGCACCATCAAATGGCTACACCTTC

v_gene: TRBV5-1
j_gene: TRBJ2-7
abundance: .
d_gene: TRBD2
CDR3aa: CASSLRTGGFHEQYF
CDR3nt: TGCGCCAGCAGCTTGAGGACGGGAGGGTTCCACGAGCAGTACTTC

v_gene: TRBV28
j_gene: TRBJ1-2
abundance: .
d_gene: TRBD1
CDR3aa: CASSPSSEGAANYGYTF
CDR3nt: TGTGCCAGCAGTCCATCCTCCGAGGGGGCGGCTAACTATGGCTACACCTTC

v_gene: TRBV9
j_gene: TRBJ1-2
abundance: .
d_gene: .
CDR3aa: CASSGGGDGHYGYTF
CDR3nt: TGTGCCAGCAGCGGGGGAGGGGACGGACACTATGGCTACACCTTC

v_gene: TRBV6-5
j_gene: TRBJ2-7
abundance: .
d_gene: .
CDR3aa: CASSYLQGYEQYF
CDR3nt: TGTGCCAGCAGTTACTTACAGGGCTACGAGCAGTACTTC

v_gene: TRBV7-7
j_gene: TRBJ2-3
abundance: .
d_gene: TRBD2
CDR3aa: CASSFGLASTDTQYF
CDR3nt: TGTGCCAGCAGTTTCGGACTAGCTAGCACAGATACGCAGTATTTT

v_gene: TRBV7-7
j_gene: TRBJ2-2
abundance: .
d_gene: TRBD1
CDR3aa: CASSSLPGGQGATGELFF
CDR3nt: TGTGCTAGCAGCTCCCTGCCCGGGGGACAGGGGGCGACCGGGGAGCTGTTTTTT

v_gene: TRBV20-1
j_gene: TRBJ2-7
abundance: .
d_gene: .
CDR3aa: CSARSSYEQYF
CDR3nt: TGCAGTGCTAGGAGCTCCTACGAGCAGTACTTC

v_gene: TRBV30
j_gene: TRBJ2-3
abundance: .
d_gene: .
CDR3aa: CAWIRGDTQYF
CDR3nt: TGTGCCTGGATCCGGGGGGATACGCAGTATTTT

v_gene: TRBV5-1
j_gene: TRBJ1-1
abundance: .
d_gene: TRBD1
CDR3aa: CASSSDRGLTEAFF
CDR3nt: TGCGCCAGCAGCTCGGACAGGGGGCTAACTGAAGCTTTCTTT

v_gene: TRBV10-2
j_gene: TRBJ1-5
abundance: .
d_gene: .
CDR3aa: CASSESGVNQPQHF
CDR3nt: TGCGCCAGCAGTGAGTCAGGGGTAAATCAGCCCCAGCATTTT

v_gene: TRBV3-1/TRBV3-2
j_gene: TRBJ2-2
abundance: .
d_gene: TRBD2
CDR3aa: CASSPEMGGPFTGELFF
CDR3nt: TGTGCCAGCAGCCCGGAAATGGGAGGGCCGTTCACCGGGGAGCTGTTTTTT

v_gene: TRBV3-1/TRBV3-2
j_gene: TRBJ2-3
abundance: few
d_gene: .
CDR3aa: CASSQVSADTQYF
CDR3nt: TGTGCCAGCAGCCAAGTAAGCGCAGATACGCAGTATTTT

v_gene: TRBV28
j_gene: TRBJ1-1
abundance: .
d_gene: .
CDR3aa: CASSQEAAPNTEAFF
CDR3nt: TGTGCCAGCAGTCAGGAGGCGGCGCCGAACACTGAAGCTTTCTTT

v_gene: TRBV10-3
j_gene: TRBJ1-5
abundance: .
d_gene: .
CDR3aa: CAISGTNSNQPQHF
CDR3nt: TGTGCCATCAGCGGGACAAATAGCAATCAGCCCCAGCATTTT

v_gene: TRBV7-2
j_gene: TRBJ1-2
abundance: .
d_gene: TRBD1
CDR3aa: CASSSPRQGYYGYTF
CDR3nt: TGTGCCAGCAGCTCACCACGACAGGGGTATTATGGCTACACCTTC

v_gene: TRBV5-4
j_gene: TRBJ1-2
abundance: .
d_gene: TRBD1
CDR3aa: CASSMDRDYGYTF
CDR3nt: TGTGCCAGCAGCATGGACAGGGACTATGGCTACACCTTC

v_gene: TRBV21-1
j_gene: TRBJ1-4
abundance: .
d_gene: .
CDR3aa: CASSSRGSNEKLFF
CDR3nt: TGTGCCAGCAGCTCCCGGGGGTCTAATGAAAAACTGTTTTTT

v_gene: TRBV5-1
j_gene: TRBJ2-7
abundance: .
d_gene: .
CDR3aa: CASSLPNYEQYF
CDR3nt: TGCGCCAGCAGCTTGCCAAACTACGAGCAGTACTTC

v_gene: TRBV19
j_gene: TRBJ2-3
abundance: once
d_gene: TRBD2
CDR3aa: CASIRTGLAGVSDTQYF
CDR3nt: TGTGCCAGTATACGGACGGGGCTAGCGGGAGTCTCAGATACGCAGTATTTT

v_gene: TRBV30
j_gene: TRBJ2-2
abundance: .
d_gene: TRBD1
CDR3aa: CAWEQGGNTGELFF
CDR3nt: TGTGCCTGGGAACAGGGGGGGAACACCGGGGAGCTGTTTTTT

v_gene: TRBV7-8
j_gene: TRBJ1-5
abundance: .
d_gene: .
CDR3aa: CASSLAGSSNQPQHF
CDR3nt: TGTGCCAGCAGCTTGGCGGGGTCTAGCAATCAGCCCCAGCATTTT

v_gene: TRBV28
j_gene: TRBJ2-7
abundance: .
d_gene: .
CDR3aa: CASSLRTAPYEQYF
CDR3nt: TGTGCCAGCAGTTTACGGACTGCACCCTACGAGCAGTACTTC

v_gene: TRBV6-5
j_gene: TRBJ1-2
abundance: .
d_gene: .
CDR3aa: CASRGQGIVDYGYTF
CDR3nt: TGTGCCAGCAGAGGGCAGGGGATAGTCGACTATGGCTACACCTTC